This is a list of T cell receptor beta chains from one sample in a study of molecular identifiers for immune sequencing clone quantification. TCRdb processed the PCR reads anew with MiXCR; each CDR3 protein has one entry. The table has around 480,000 distinct CDR3 sequences, 20% to 25% seen once. The sequenced material came from naive CD8+ T cells from blood, with Jurkat cell RNA spiked in. The source of these receptors is a human donor in good health. Some libraries in this study had Jurkat cell RNA spiked in. Each CDR3 is given with its conserved first and last residue. The order of the fields is clone size, J gene, D gene, V gene, CDR3 protein, CDR3 DNA. A D gene is named only where the DNA matches it firmly. Clone size is not always given. Where it is, it says once, few, many or a class for expanded clones.

- | TRBJ2-1 | - | TRBV4-3 | CASSQDLSETCNEQFF | TGCGCCAGCAGCCAAGATCTTAGCGAAACCTGCAATGAGCAGTTCTTC
few | TRBJ2-1 | - | TRBV4-3 | CASSPTVFSEQFF | TGCGCCAGCAGCCCGACAGTTTTTAGTGAGCAGTTCTTC
few | TRBJ2-3 | TRBD2 | TRBV6-2/TRBV6-3 | CASSYSTGGLGTDTQYF | TGTGCCAGCAGTTACTCGACGGGGGGACTAGGGACAGATACGCAGTATTTT
many | TRBJ1-1 | - | TRBV19 | CASSIGLSTEAFF | TGTGCCAGTAGTATAGGTCTCAGCACTGAAGCTTTCTTT
many | TRBJ2-3 | TRBD2 | TRBV28 | CASSFPSGRGDTQYF | TGTGCCAGCAGTTTCCCTAGCGGGAGAGGAGATACGCAGTATTTT
many | TRBJ2-5 | - | TRBV5-1 | CASSLGLYQETQYF | TGCGCCAGCAGCTTAGGCCTATACCAAGAGACCCAGTACTTC
many | TRBJ1-5 | TRBD1 | TRBV6-6 | CASSYSPGGRYSNQPQHF | TGTGCCAGCAGTTACTCCCCAGGGGGGAGGTATAGCAATCAGCCCCAGCATTTT
few | TRBJ2-7 | TRBD1 | TRBV13 | CASSNYRGRPDEQYF | TGTGCCAGCAGCAATTACAGGGGCCGCCCCGACGAGCAGTACTTC
- | TRBJ2-3 | TRBD2 | TRBV27 | CASSLSPGGPADTQYF | TGTGCCAGCAGTTTGAGTCCGGGAGGGCCGGCAGATACGCAGTATTTT
many | TRBJ2-3 | TRBD2 | TRBV7-9 | CASSGYLAGGPASSTDTQYF | TGTGCCAGCAGCGGCTATTTAGCGGGAGGGCCGGCGTCTAGCACAGATACGCAGTATTTT
many | TRBJ2-1 | - | TRBV7-2 | CASSPLKGPYNEQFF | TGTGCCAGCAGCCCACTTAAGGGGCCCTACAATGAGCAGTTCTTC
- | TRBJ2-1 | - | TRBV5-1 | CASSLQESSYNEQFF | TGCGCCAGCAGCTTGCAGGAAAGCTCCTACAATGAGCAGTTCTTC
- | TRBJ2-2 | TRBD1 | TRBV6-5 | CASSRTGGDDGELFF | TGTGCCAGCAGCAGGACAGGGGGCGATGACGGGGAGCTGTTTTTT
few | TRBJ1-4 | TRBD1 | TRBV27 | CASRSGTANEKLFF | TGTGCCAGCCGAAGTGGGACAGCTAATGAAAAACTGTTTTTT
- | TRBJ2-2 | TRBD1 | TRBV9 | CASSVPRDRGSTGELFF | TGTGCCAGCAGCGTCCCAAGGGACAGAGGGTCTACCGGGGAGCTGTTTTTT
many | TRBJ2-6 | - | TRBV29-1 | CSVVGAGANVLTF | TGCAGCGTTGTGGGGGCTGGGGCCAACGTCCTGACTTTC
many | TRBJ1-4 | - | TRBV7-8 | CASSLAGPEDEKLFF | TGTGCCAGCAGCCTGGCGGGTCCCGAGGACGAAAAACTGTTTTTT
- | TRBJ1-5 | - | TRBV6-2/TRBV6-3 | CASSYSWVYSNQPQHF | TGTGCCAGCAGTTACTCGTGGGTTTATAGCAATCAGCCCCAGCATTTT
- | TRBJ2-5 | - | TRBV5-3 | CASSPGPATQETQYF | TGTGCCAGCAGCCCGGGACCAGCAACACAAGAGACCCAGTACTTC
once | TRBJ1-2 | - | TRBV6-1 | CASSEIYQDNYGYTF | TGTGCCAGCAGTGAAATCTACCAGGACAACTATGGCTACACCTTC
- | TRBJ2-1 | TRBD1 | TRBV7-7 | CASSRGQGRDEQFF | TGTGCTAGCAGCAGGGGACAGGGAAGGGATGAGCAGTTCTTC
- | TRBJ2-3 | - | TRBV9 | CASSVAVTDTRYF | TGTGCCAGCAGCGTAGCAGTCACAGATACGCGGTATTTT
few | TRBJ1-2 | - | TRBV9 | CASSLSGGYTF | TGTGCCAGCTCTCTATCTGGGGGCTACACCTTC